The 21 T cell receptor beta chains below come from one sample, sequenced in a study of T cells in Graves' hyperthyroidism and ophthalmopathy (dated by TCRdb to about 2019). Libraries were built with multiplex PCR. The sequencer listed for this sample is Illumina HiSeq 2000. Amplification of TCR beta CDR3 regions was carried out from RNA transcripts. The first round of RT-PCR for the TCR CDR3 was performed with the HTBI primer set and the Qiagen OneStep RT-PCR kit. The raw public data were reprocessed by TCRdb itself: fastp quality trimming at Q25, MiXCR clonotype calling, in-frame beta chains only. Merged by CDR3 protein, the rows form single entries marked with the most common genes and DNA. The sample yields around 350,000 distinct CDR3 sequences; under 15% were counted once. The biggest ten clones account for about 9.1% of the sample. Material for sequencing was blood. These receptors came from a woman aged 18-35 years with Graves' hyperthyroidism.

There are a few counts of this clonotype. The rearrangement links TRBV27 to TRBJ2-6, with D unresolved. The CDR3 has 18 residues. Germline V gene data show CDR1 as MNHEY and CDR2 as SMNVEV (reference sequence). V was clipped by 2 bases and J by 2 bases, with 16 bases between them. This chain's CDR3 is CASSLIRSISTGANVLTF. CDR3 DNA: TGTGCCAGCAGTTTAATTCGCTCTATTTCCACTGGGGCCAACGTCCTGACTTTC.

This clonotype showed up many times. V and J are TRBV5-1 and TRBJ1-2, with 9 bases matching TRBD1. V trimming: 0 bases; J trimming: 4 bases; junction bases outside the gene matches: 7. The germline gives CDR1 SGHRS, CDR2 YFSETQ. CDR3 length: 16 residues. The CDR3 is CASSLEQGASVYGYTF. The CDR3 region has the DNA TGCGCCAGCAGCTTGGAACAGGGGGCATCTGTCTATGGCTACACCTTC.

The genes are TRBV28 and TRBJ2-7; D unclear. This CDR3 contains 15 residues. The V end was cut by 5 bases, the J end by 0 bases, with 14 bases between. Germline assignment: CDR1 MDHEN and CDR2 SYDVKM. CDR3 nucleotide sequence: TGTGCCAGCAGTCCGCCATTCCCAAACTCCTACGAGCAGTACTTC. It encodes CASSPPFPNSYEQYF.

This clonotype showed up many times. The chain has TRBV7-8 and TRBJ1-1; possibly TRBD1 for D (6 bases). Germline values: CDR1 SGHVS, CDR2 FQNEAQ. Trimming removed 0 bases at V and 9 bases at J, with 17 bases between. This CDR3 region has 15 residues. The CDR3 sequence is CASSLAISDSQKAFF. CDR3 in DNA: TGTGCCAGCAGCTTAGCTATTTCGGACAGCCAGAAAGCTTTCTTT.

This clonotype was recorded only once. The chain has TRBV13 and TRBJ2-1; 12 bases are shared with TRBD1. The CDR3 is 15 amino acids. Trimming cost V 3 bases and J 8 bases; bases outside gene matches: 5. In germline, CDR1 is PRHDT, CDR2 FYEKMQ (reference sequence). The CDR3 DNA reads as TGTGCCAGCAGCTTTCCGGGACAGGGGGCCGATGAGCAGTTCTTC. This encodes CASSFPGQGADEQFF.

This clonotype was seen many times. The chain couples TRBV20-1 to TRBJ1-2; the match to TRBD1 covers 12 bases. Germline-derived CDR1 and CDR2 are DFQATT and SNEGSKA (reference sequence). The CDR3 has 16 residues. The J segment lost 1 base and the V segment lost 3 bases, leaving 6 bases of the junction unmatched. CDR3 protein: CSASEGQGAFNYGYTF. In DNA, the CDR3 is TGCAGTGCTAGCGAGGGACAGGGGGCTTTTAACTATGGCTACACCTTC.

In its sample, this clonotype was seen many times. This sequence joins TRBV29-1 and TRBJ2-3, with TRBD1 matching over 8 bases. In germline, CDR1 is SQVTM, CDR2 ANQGSEA. After removal of 5 bases from V and 2 bases from J, the junction contained 9 bases not matched to a gene. This CDR3 comprises 15 residues. The CDR3 loop is CSVSSGTGITDTQYF. CDR3 bases: TGCAGCGTTTCTTCCGGGACAGGCATCACAGATACGCAGTATTTT.

The chain joins TRBV15 to TRBJ1-1; 7 bases map to TRBD1. With V trimmed by 3 bases and J by 5 bases, 6 bases remained unmatched. The CDR3 totals 14 residues. The germline CDR1 and CDR2 sequences are LNHNV and YYDKDF (reference sequence). CDR3 bases: TGTGCCACCAGCAGCGACAGGGAACGGACTGAAGCTTTCTTT. Translating gives CATSSDRERTEAFF.

This clonotype was recorded many times. This rearrangement joins TRBV5-4 to TRBJ2-1; D might be TRBD1 (5 bases). Looked up from germline, CDR1 is SGHNT and CDR2 is YYREEE (reference sequence). This CDR3 comprises 11 residues. Trimming removed 0 bases from V and 14 bases from J, with 9 bases in between. DNA of the CDR3: TGTGCCAGCAGCTTGGAAGGGGCTAAGTTCTTC. This sequence encodes CASSLEGAKFF.

This clonotype came up a few times. The CDR3 spells CASSPYRDTLATNEKLFF. Here the CDR3 DNA reads TGTGCCAGCAGTCCCTACCGGGACACTCTTGCAACTAATGAAAAACTGTTTTTT. The V gene is TRBV25-1, the J gene TRBJ1-4; D might be TRBD1 (6 bases). Per the germline V gene, CDR1 is MGHDK and CDR2 is SYGVNS. V was trimmed by 5 bases and J by 0 bases, leaving 19 bases between them. This CDR3 is built from 18 residues.

This clonotype showed up many times. The V call is TRBV24-1, the J call TRBJ2-1; TRBD2 agrees at 7 bases. The CDR3 is 19 amino acids. CDR1 and CDR2 (germline): KGHDR, SFDVKD. The J segment lost 3 bases and the V segment lost 3 bases, leaving 16 bases of the junction unmatched. CDR3 DNA: TGTGCCACCAGTGATCGGACGGGCAGGGTGAGCGGGAACTACAATGAGCAGTTCTTC. Translating it yields CATSDRTGRVSGNYNEQFF.

This clonotype was seen a single time. The genes are TRBV2 and TRBJ2-7; possibly TRBD1 for D (5 bases). The V end was cut by 6 bases, the J end by 1 base, with 13 bases between. Germline V CDR1 and CDR2: SNHLY, FYNNEI. The CDR3 extends over 14 amino acids. CDR3 DNA: TGTGCCAGCAGCCCCGACAGTAATTCCTACGAGCAGTACTTC. Translating it yields CASSPDSNSYEQYF.

This clonotype appeared many times. The chain employs TRBV12-3 or TRBV12-4 and TRBJ2-7, with D uncertain. Trimming took 5 bases from V and 3 from J, leaving 8 bases between them. The CDR3 loop spans 12 amino acids. The CDR3 is CASSTPGYEQYF. In DNA form, the CDR3 reads TGTGCCAGCAGTACGCCAGGCTACGAGCAGTACTTC.

This clonotype was seen at least ten times. The chain employs TRBV7-2 and TRBJ2-7, with D unresolved. Trimming removed 1 base at V and 2 bases at J, with 9 bases between. There are 14 residues in the CDR3. Germline values: CDR1 SGHTA, CDR2 FQGNSA. CDR3 sequence: CASSLVLPTYEQYF. The CDR3 DNA reads TGTGCCAGCAGCTTAGTACTACCGACCTACGAGCAGTACTTC. The entire variable domain, with the rest obtained from reference TRBV7-2 and TRBJ2-7, is as follows: GAGVSQSPSNKVTEKGKDVELRCDPISGHTALYWYRQSLGQGLEFLIYFQGNSAPDKSGLPSDRFSAERTGGSVSTLTIQRTQQEDSAVYLCASSLVLPTYEQYFGPGTRLTVT.

This clonotype was counted at least ten times. The chain recombines TRBV2 with TRBJ1-2; 7 bases are shared with TRBD1. The germline V gene has CDR1 SNHLY and CDR2 FYNNEI. Trimming took 5 bases from V and 8 from J; bases not matched to a gene: 8. The CDR3 contains 13 residues. This CDR3 reads CASSRQGGAGYTF. The CDR3 nucleotides read TGTGCCAGCAGTCGACAGGGCGGCGCGGGCTACACCTTC.

A remark on this clonotype: A much larger clone sits a single nucleotide away, making a read error possible. Given the absence of the conserved phenylalanine or tryptophan at the CDR3 end, a read error is likely. This chain links TRBV28 with TRBJ2-7, with 7 bases that match TRBD1. The CDR3 consists of 13 residues. Trimming removed 7 bases from V and 1 base from J; junction bases left unmatched: 4. Germline CDR1 reads MDHEN; CDR2 reads SYDVKM. The DNA for the CDR3 is TGTGCCAGCACCCGACAGGGTTCCTACGAGCAGTACTCC. Translating it yields CASTRQGSYEQYS.

This clonotype was picked up many times. The V gene is TRBV6-5, the J gene TRBJ2-7; the D gene is possibly TRBD1 (5 bases). Germline CDR1 reads MNHEY; CDR2 reads SVGAGI. The CDR3 is 13 residues long. Trimming left V 2 bases short and J 6 bases short, with 11 bases between. The CDR3 coding sequence is TGTGCCAGCAGTTACAATAGGCAGGGCGAGCAGTACTTC. Translating it yields CASSYNRQGEQYF.

At least ten counts were recorded for this clonotype. The chain joins TRBV27 to TRBJ2-7, with 9 bases identical to TRBD2. With 6 bases clipped from V and 4 bases from J, the junction kept 7 bases outside the gene matches. This CDR3 region has 14 residues. Germline CDR1 is MNHEY and CDR2 is SMNVEV (reference sequence). The CDR3 protein is CASRFSGRGYEQYF. In nucleotides, the CDR3 is TGTGCCAGCAGGTTTAGCGGGAGAGGGTACGAGCAGTACTTC.

This clonotype was seen a handful of times. The gene calls are TRBV6-8 and TRBJ2-5; weak D call: TRBD2 (5 bases). This CDR3 has 13 residues. Germline-derived CDR1 and CDR2 are MNHGY and SAAAGT. V was cut by 10 bases and J by 7 bases, with 19 bases left in between. CDR3 region: CANIWSPAGTQYF. The CDR3 DNA follows: TGTGCCAACATCTGGAGCCCGGCGGGGACCCAGTACTTC.

Notes on this clonotype: A much larger clone differs from this one at a single base, so this may be a read error. V is TRBV28 and J is TRBJ2-1, with a weak D call TRBD2 (6 bases). The V end lost 5 bases, the J end lost 9 bases, and 17 bases lay between the germline ends. CDR3 length: 14 amino acids. The V gene's germline CDR1 is MDHEN and CDR2 SYDVKM. CDR3 bases: TGTGCCAGCAGTGCGGGGCAGGAGTTAGGTGAGCAGTTCTTC. Its protein is CASSAGQELGEQFF. The entire variable domain, with the rest obtained from reference TRBV28 and TRBJ2-1, is as follows: DVKVTQSSRYLVKRTGEKVFLECVQDMDHENMFWYRQDPGLGLRLIYFSYDVKMKEKGDIPEGYSVSREKKERFSLILESASTNQTSMYLCASSAGQELGEQFFGPGTRLTVL.

This clonotype appeared many times. The chain links TRBV19 to TRBJ1-4, with 7 bases identical to TRBD1. With V trimmed by 9 bases and J by 7 bases, 8 bases remained unmatched. CDR1 and CDR2 (germline): LNHDA, SQIVND (reference sequence). This CDR3 is built from 13 residues. CDR3 nucleotides: TGTGCCAGCCGAAAGGGGGCGAGTGAAAAACTGTTTTTT. Translated: CASRKGASEKLFF. The full variable domain, rest sourced from reference TRBV19 and TRBJ1-4, is DGGITQSPKYLFRKEGQNVTLSCEQNLNHDAMYWYRQDPGQGLRLIYYSQIVNDFQKGDIAEGYSVSREKKESFPLTVTSAQKNPTAFYLCASRKGASEKLFFGSGTQLSVL.